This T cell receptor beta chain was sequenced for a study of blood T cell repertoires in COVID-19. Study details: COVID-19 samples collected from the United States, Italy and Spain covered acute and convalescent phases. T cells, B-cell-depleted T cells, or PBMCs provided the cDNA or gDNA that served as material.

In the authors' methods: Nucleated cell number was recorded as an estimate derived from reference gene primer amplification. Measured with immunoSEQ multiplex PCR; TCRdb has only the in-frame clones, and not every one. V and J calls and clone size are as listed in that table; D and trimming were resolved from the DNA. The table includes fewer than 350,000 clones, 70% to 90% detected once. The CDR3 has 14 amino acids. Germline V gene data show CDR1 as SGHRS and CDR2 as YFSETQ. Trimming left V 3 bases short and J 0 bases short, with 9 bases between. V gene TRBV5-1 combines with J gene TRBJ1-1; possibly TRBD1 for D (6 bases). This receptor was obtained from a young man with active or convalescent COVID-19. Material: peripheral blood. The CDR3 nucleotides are TGCGCCAGCAGCTACAGGGTCATGAACACTGAAGCTTTCTTT. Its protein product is CASSYRVMNTEAFF.